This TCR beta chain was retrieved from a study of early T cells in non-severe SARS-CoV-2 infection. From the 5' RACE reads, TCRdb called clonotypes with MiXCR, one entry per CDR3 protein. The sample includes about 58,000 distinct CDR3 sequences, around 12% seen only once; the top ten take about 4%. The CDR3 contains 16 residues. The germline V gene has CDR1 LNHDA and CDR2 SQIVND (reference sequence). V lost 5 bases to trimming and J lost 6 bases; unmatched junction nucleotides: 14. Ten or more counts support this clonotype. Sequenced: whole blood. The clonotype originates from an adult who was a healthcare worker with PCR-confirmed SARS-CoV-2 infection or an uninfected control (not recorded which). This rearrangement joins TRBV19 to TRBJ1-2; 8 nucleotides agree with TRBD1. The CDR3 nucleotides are TGTGCCAGTAGTCTAGGACAGGGACTTCTTTTGGATGGCTACACCTTC. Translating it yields CASSLGQGLLLDGYTF.